The 7 T cell receptor beta chains below were found in one sample sequenced in a study of T cell responses to AZD1222 COVID-19 vaccine. This table comes from immunoSEQ multiplex PCR, and its TCRdb copy is limited to in-frame clones, with some not included. Of roughly 120,000 clones listed, about nine tenths are singletons. The material was peripheral blood, obtained on day 0 of AZD1222 vaccination. These receptors were obtained from an adult in good health.

This chain links TRBV7-9 with TRBJ1-5; D unresolved. Trimming took off 5 bases at V and 0 bases at J, with 14 bases between the two ends. The CDR3 contains 16 residues. Germline assignment: CDR1 SEHNR and CDR2 FQNEAQ (reference sequence). The DNA of the CDR3 is TGTGCCAGCAGCCAGCTTTATGGAAATAGCAATCAGCCCCAGCATTTT. Encoded protein: CASSQLYGNSNQPQHF.

The chain couples TRBV27 to TRBJ1-5; a possible D gene is TRBD1 (5 bases). CDR1 and CDR2 (germline): MNHEY, SMNVEV (reference sequence). The CDR3 is 17 residues long. The germline V and J ends were trimmed by 5 bases and 5 bases, with 22 bases remaining between them. DNA for the CDR3: TGTGCCAGCAGTCCGACCTTGGGGAGGGAGGGACATCAGCCCCAGCATTTT. Its translation is CASSPTLGREGHQPQHF.

This chain uses TRBV18 with TRBJ2-7, with a tentative D call TRBD1 (5 bases). The germline gives CDR1 KGHSH, CDR2 LQKENI. V was pared by 3 bases and J by 6 bases, with 9 bases between. The CDR3 runs to 12 residues. For the CDR3, the DNA is TGTGCCAGCTCACCCCAGACAGTCGAGCAGTACTTC. Translating it yields CASSPQTVEQYF. Supplemented by reference TRBV18 and TRBJ2-7, the full variable domain reads NAGVMQNPRHLVRRRGQEARLRCSPMKGHSHVYWYRQLPEEGLKFMVYLQKENIIDESGMPKERFSAEFPKEGPSILRIQQVVRGDSAAYFCASSPQTVEQYFGPGTRLTVT.

The genes are TRBV12-3 or TRBV12-4 and TRBJ2-7; a weak D match, TRBD2 (6 bases). This CDR3 spans 13 amino acids. The V and J ends lost 5 bases and 2 bases respectively, with 10 bases between them. This CDR3 reads CASSVGLTYEQYF. CDR3 DNA: TGTGCCAGCAGTGTGGGACTTACCTACGAGCAGTACTTC.

The V call is TRBV7-2, the J call TRBJ2-2; TRBD2 aligns across 9 bases. V shed 5 bases, J shed 4 bases, and the junction held 5 bases outside the gene matches. In germline, CDR1 is SGHTA, CDR2 FQGNSA. CDR3 length: 15 residues. For the CDR3, the DNA is TGTGCCAGCAGCGGGACTAGCCTAAGCACCGGGGAGCTGTTTTTT. Translated, it gives CASSGTSLSTGELFF. The full variable domain, its missing parts supplied by reference TRBV7-2 and TRBJ2-2, is GAGVSQSPSNKVTEKGKDVELRCDPISGHTALYWYRQSLGQGLEFLIYFQGNSAPDKSGLPSDRFSAERTGGSVSTLTIQRTQQEDSAVYLCASSGTSLSTGELFFGEGSRLTVL.

The chain joins TRBV27 to TRBJ2-1; D is unresolved. This CDR3 is 15 amino acids long. Germline V gives CDR1 MNHEY, CDR2 SMNVEV (reference sequence). With 4 bases removed from V and 0 bases from J, the gap between germline ends came to 10 bases. The CDR3 here is CASSSDTLSYNEQFF. The DNA of the CDR3 is TGTGCCAGCAGTTCCGACACACTCTCCTACAATGAGCAGTTCTTC.

This clone has just one count. The chain combines TRBV5-8 with TRBJ1-5; D not certain. Per the germline V gene, CDR1 is SGHTS and CDR2 is YDEGEE. Trimming cost V 3 bases and J 0 bases, with 16 bases left between them. The CDR3 has 17 amino acids. The CDR3 DNA reads as TGTGCCAGCAGCTCCACGGGGTTTACTTATAGCAATCAGCCCCAGCATTTT. This sequence encodes CASSSTGFTYSNQPQHF.